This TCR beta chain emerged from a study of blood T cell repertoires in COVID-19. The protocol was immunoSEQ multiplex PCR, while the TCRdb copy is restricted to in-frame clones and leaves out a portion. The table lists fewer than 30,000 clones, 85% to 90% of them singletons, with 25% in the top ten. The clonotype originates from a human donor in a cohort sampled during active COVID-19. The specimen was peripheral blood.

CDR3 region: CASSLSVRTGAGEKLFF. DNA for the CDR3: TGCGCCAGCAGCTTGTCCGTTAGGACAGGGGCTGGGGAAAAACTGTTTTTT. The chain employs TRBV5-1 and TRBJ1-4; 9 positions agree with TRBD1. Germline CDR1 and CDR2: SGHRS and YFSETQ. This CDR3 contains 17 residues. V shed 1 base, J shed 8 bases, and the junction held 12 bases outside the gene matches.